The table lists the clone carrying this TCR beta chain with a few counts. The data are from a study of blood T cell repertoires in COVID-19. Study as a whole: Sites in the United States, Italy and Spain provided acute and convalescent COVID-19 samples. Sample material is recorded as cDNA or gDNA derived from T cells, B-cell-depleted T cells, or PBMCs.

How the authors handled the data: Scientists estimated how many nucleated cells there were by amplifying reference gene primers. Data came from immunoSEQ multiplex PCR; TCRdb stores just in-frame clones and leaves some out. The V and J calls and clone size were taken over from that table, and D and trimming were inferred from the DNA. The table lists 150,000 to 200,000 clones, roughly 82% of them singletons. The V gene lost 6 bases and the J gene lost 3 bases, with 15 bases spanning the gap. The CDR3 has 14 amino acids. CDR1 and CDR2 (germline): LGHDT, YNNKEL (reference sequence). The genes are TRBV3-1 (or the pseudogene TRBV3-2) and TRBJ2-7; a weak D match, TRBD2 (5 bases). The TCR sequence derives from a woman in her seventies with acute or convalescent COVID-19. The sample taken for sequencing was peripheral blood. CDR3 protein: CASRLVGKGYEQYF. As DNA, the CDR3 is TGTGCCAGCAGACTAGTGGGTAAAGGCTACGAGCAGTACTTC.